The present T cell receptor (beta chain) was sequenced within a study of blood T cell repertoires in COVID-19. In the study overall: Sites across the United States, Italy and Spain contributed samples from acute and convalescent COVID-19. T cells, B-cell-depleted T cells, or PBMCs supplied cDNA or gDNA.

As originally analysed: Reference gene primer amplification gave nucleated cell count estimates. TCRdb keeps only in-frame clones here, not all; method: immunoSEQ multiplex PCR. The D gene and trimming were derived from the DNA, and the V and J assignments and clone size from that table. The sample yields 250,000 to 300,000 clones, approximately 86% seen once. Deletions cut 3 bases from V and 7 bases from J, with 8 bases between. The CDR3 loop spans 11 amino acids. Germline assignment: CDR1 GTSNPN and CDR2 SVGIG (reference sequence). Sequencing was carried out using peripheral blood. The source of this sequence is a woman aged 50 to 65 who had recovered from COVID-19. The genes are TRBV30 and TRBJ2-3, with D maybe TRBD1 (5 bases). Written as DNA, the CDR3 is TGTGCCTGGAGCCGACAGAATACGCAGTATTTT. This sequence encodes CAWSRQNTQYF.